These T cell receptor beta chains were read from a single sample in a study of T cell changes during pregnancy in multiple sclerosis. Assay used: immunoSEQ multiplex PCR; TCRdb lists only in-frame clones, some missing. The profile shows 75,000 to 100,000 clones, over 75% of them singletons. The specimen was peripheral blood, collected in the second trimester of pregnancy. All receptors derive from a female donor in good health, enrolled as a control in a pregnancy study. The CDR3 runs from the conserved cysteine through the conserved F or W. D genes are given only for firm matches. A row's size may be missing; if present it is once, few, many or a size class.

J: TRBJ1-2
length: 15
D: -
size: once
V: TRBV19
DNA: TGTGCCAGTAGTATACTGCCTGGGCAGAACTATGGCTACACCTTC
CDR3: CASSILPGQNYGYTF

J: TRBJ2-1
length: 18
D: TRBD1
size: -
V: TRBV9
DNA: TGTGCCAGCAGCGTAGTAGGTGGCGGACAGGGGGCCTACAATGAGCAGTTCTTC
CDR3: CASSVVGGGQGAYNEQFF

J: TRBJ1-3
length: 19
D: TRBD1
size: -
V: TRBV5-1
DNA: TGCGCCAGCAGCCCCGGGACAGCCAATATTCAGCTCTCTGGAAACACCATATATTTT
CDR3: CASSPGTANIQLSGNTIYF

J: TRBJ1-6
length: 15
D: TRBD1
size: -
V: TRBV5-6
DNA: TGTGCCAGCAGCTTAGGGACAGTTTATAATTCACCCCTCCACTTT
CDR3: CASSLGTVYNSPLHF

J: TRBJ1-3
length: 16
D: -
size: -
V: TRBV6-1
DNA: TGTGCCAGCAGTGCCGGGTCCCCCCACTCTGGAAACACCATATATTTT
CDR3: CASSAGSPHSGNTIYF

J: TRBJ2-7
length: 15
D: TRBD1
size: -
V: TRBV7-8
DNA: TGTGCCAGCAGCCCGGGACAGGGGGCGGGATACGAGCAGTACTTC
CDR3: CASSPGQGAGYEQYF

J: TRBJ1-1
length: 14
D: -
size: -
V: TRBV19
DNA: TGTGCCAGTAGTATGGGGCATTGGAACACTGAAGCTTTCTTT
CDR3: CASSMGHWNTEAFF

J: TRBJ2-1
length: 15
D: TRBD2
size: -
V: TRBV5-4
DNA: TGTGCCAGCAGCCGGCTAGCGGGGGTGATCAATGAGCAGTTCTTC
CDR3: CASSRLAGVINEQFF

J: TRBJ2-7
length: 14
D: -
size: once
V: TRBV11-3
DNA: TGTGCCAGCAGCTCCGGCGGCAGCTCCTACGAGCAGTACTTC
CDR3: CASSSGGSSYEQYF

J: TRBJ2-1
length: 12
D: -
size: once
V: TRBV5-1
DNA: TGCGCCAGCAGCTTTACAGAGAATGAGCAGTTCTTC
CDR3: CASSFTENEQFF

J: TRBJ1-2
length: 14
D: -
size: -
V: TRBV5-8
DNA: TGTGCCAGCAGCTTGGCCGTCACAGTCAGTGGCTACACCTTC
CDR3: CASSLAVTVSGYTF

J: TRBJ1-2
length: 14
D: TRBD1
size: -
V: TRBV5-1
DNA: TGCGCCAGCAGCCTAACGACAGGGACCTATGGCTACACCTTC
CDR3: CASSLTTGTYGYTF

J: TRBJ2-5
length: 13
D: TRBD1
size: -
V: TRBV29-1
DNA: TGCAGCGCGAGGGACAGGGGACGAGAGACCCAGTACTTC
CDR3: CSARDRGRETQYF

J: TRBJ2-1
length: 16
D: -
size: -
V: TRBV27
DNA: TGTGCCAGCAGTTTATCAGCTAGCGACACCTACAATGAGCAGTTCTTC
CDR3: CASSLSASDTYNEQFF

J: TRBJ1-1
length: 15
D: -
size: -
V: TRBV4-3
DNA: TGCGCCAGCAGTTTGACGGGTCGGTCCAACACTGAAGCTTTCTTT
CDR3: CASSLTGRSNTEAFF

J: TRBJ2-3
length: 13
D: -
size: -
V: TRBV6-5
DNA: TGTGCCAGCAGTTACCTCCCGGGGGATACGCAGTATTTT
CDR3: CASSYLPGDTQYF

J: TRBJ2-7
length: 12
D: -
size: -
V: TRBV7-9
DNA: TGTGCCAGCAGTTTAAGTCGGGGTTGGCAGTACTTC
CDR3: CASSLSRGWQYF